This T cell receptor beta chain was captured by sequencing in a study of blood T cell repertoires in COVID-19. Study-level information: PBMCs, B-cell-depleted T cells, or T cells provided the cDNA or gDNA that made up the material.

The CDR3 contains 14 residues. J gave up 7 bases and V 0 bases, and 5 bases lay outside the gene matches. Germline loops: CDR1 SGHNT, CDR2 YYREEE (reference sequence). As handled by the study authors: The assay estimated nucleated cells by amplifying reference gene primers. Profiling relied on immunoSEQ multiplex PCR, and the TCRdb table lists in-frame clones only, not all of them. V, J and clone size are those of that table, while D and trimming were read from the DNA. The sample carries approximately 90,000 clones, 72% recorded once. The sequencing sample was made of peripheral blood. The clonotype comes from a woman of 80 years or more with acute or convalescent COVID-19. This chain links TRBV5-4 with TRBJ1-1; 8 nucleotides align to TRBD1. CDR3 in amino acids: CASSLDRGANEAFF. The CDR3, as DNA: TGTGCCAGCAGCTTGGACAGGGGGGCCAATGAAGCTTTCTTT.